This note documents a single T cell receptor beta chain sequence. Each donor supplied approximately 10 milliliters of peripheral blood. This CDR3 has 16 residues. CDR1 is LGHDT and CDR2 is YNNKEL in the germline V gene (reference sequence). This sample is drawn from a study of blood T cells in healthy people across ages. For the study at large: Capture by template switching was about one barcoded beta molecule per two T cells.

Sample-barcoded 5' priming and a J-beta primer mix drove a second PCR of about 6 to 12 cycles. Each of the cDNA molecules was tagged by a template-switch adaptor with 12 random nucleotides. The study obtained at least 2.5 million CDR3-containing paired-end reads from every sample. TCRdb fed the 5' RACE reads into MiXCR, producing one record per CDR3 protein. The table has more than 700,000 distinct CDR3 sequences, less than 70% seen once. This rearrangement joins TRBV3-1 to TRBJ2-1, with D perhaps matching TRBD2 (5 bases). Matching the DNA end better, TRBJ2-7 makes the J call doubtful. The TCR sequence derives from a man older than 75 in good health. The specimen was blood. CDR3 residues: CASSQERRSSYNEQYF. As DNA, the CDR3 is TGTGCCAGCAGCCAAGAGCGGAGGAGCTCCTACAATGAGCAGTACTTC.